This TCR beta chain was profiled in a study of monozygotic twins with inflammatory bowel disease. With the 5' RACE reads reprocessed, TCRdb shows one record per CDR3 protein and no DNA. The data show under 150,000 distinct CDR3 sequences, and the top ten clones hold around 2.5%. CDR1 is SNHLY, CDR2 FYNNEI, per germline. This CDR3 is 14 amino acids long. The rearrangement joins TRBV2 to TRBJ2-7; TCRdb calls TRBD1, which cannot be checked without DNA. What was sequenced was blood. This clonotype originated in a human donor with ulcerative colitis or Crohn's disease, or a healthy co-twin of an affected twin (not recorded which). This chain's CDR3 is CASSERTGAYEQYF.